The source of this T cell receptor (beta chain) is a study of blood T cell repertoires in COVID-19. The CDR3 runs to 15 residues. Germline values: CDR1 LNHDA, CDR2 SQIVND (reference sequence). With V trimmed by 4 bases and J by 4 bases, 9 bases remained unmatched. Those enrolled, adults aged 18 to 89 years, came from some 25 US areas. Researchers sorted participants into cohorts using their self-reported clinical history. Using immunoSEQ multiplex PCR, the repertoire was profiled, and TCRdb retains in-frame clones only, with some absent. The sample includes 200,000 to 250,000 clones, about 91% seen only once; the top ten take roughly 14%.

The sample taken for sequencing was PBMCs or T cells enriched from blood (not recorded which). The V call is TRBV19, the J call TRBJ2-5; 7 nucleotides align to TRBD2. The TCR comes from a woman aged 45 to 65 with acute COVID-19. DNA for the CDR3: TGTGCCAGTAGTAAGGAGGGGACGGGGGGAGAGACCCAGTACTTC. Translation gives CASSKEGTGGETQYF.